A single TCR beta chain is shown here with its context. TCRdb re-called the 5' RACE reads through MiXCR, storing one row per CDR3 protein. The sample has just under 600,000 distinct CDR3 sequences, roughly 13% seen once; the top ten hold over 11%. These data originate in a study of T cells after yellow fever vaccination. About the study: SMART-Seq v4 Ultra Low Input handled preparation of low-cell-number fractions.

Trimming cost V 6 bases and J 3 bases, with 5 bases left between them. Germline V lookup: CDR1 SGHAT, CDR2 FQNNGV. The CDR3 totals 11 residues. The sequencing used PBMCs, collected on the day of the yellow fever booster vaccination. This TCR was recovered from a man between 25 and 39 years old who received the YFV17D yellow fever vaccine. The chain employs TRBV11-2 and TRBJ1-2; D not certain. DNA for the CDR3: TGTGCCAGCAGGGATGACTATGGCTACACCTTC. The encoded protein is CASRDDYGYTF.